This T cell receptor beta chain was documented in a study of early T cells in non-severe SARS-CoV-2 infection. TCRdb analysed the 5' RACE reads with MiXCR anew, one entry per CDR3 protein. The sample holds about 50,000 distinct CDR3 sequences, less than 15% seen once. The CDR3 runs 12 residues. The germline V gene has CDR1 DFQATT and CDR2 SNEGSKA (reference sequence). Trimming stripped 0 bases from V and 4 bases from J, with 3 bases between. This receptor was obtained from an adult who was a healthcare worker with PCR-confirmed SARS-CoV-2 infection or an uninfected control (not recorded which). The sample in question was whole blood, obtained at baseline. This chain uses TRBV20-1 with TRBJ2-2; D is ambiguous. CDR3 amino acids: CSARELTGELFF. The DNA of the CDR3 is TGCAGTGCTAGAGAGCTCACCGGGGAGCTGTTTTTT.